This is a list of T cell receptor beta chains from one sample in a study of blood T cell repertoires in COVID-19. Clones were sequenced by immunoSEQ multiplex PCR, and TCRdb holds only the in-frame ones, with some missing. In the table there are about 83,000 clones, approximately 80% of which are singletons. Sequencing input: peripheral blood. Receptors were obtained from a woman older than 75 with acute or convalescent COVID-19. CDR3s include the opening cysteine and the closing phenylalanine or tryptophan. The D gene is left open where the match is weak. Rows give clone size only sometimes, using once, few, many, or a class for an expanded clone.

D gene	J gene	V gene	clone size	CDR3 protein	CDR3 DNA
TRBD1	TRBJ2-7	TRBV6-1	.	CASSESTGGEQYF	TGTGCCAGCAGTGAATCGACAGGGGGAGAGCAGTACTTC
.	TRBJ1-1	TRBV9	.	CASSPLGGTNTEAFF	TGTGCCAGCAGCCCGTTAGGGGGAACGAACACTGAAGCTTTCTTT
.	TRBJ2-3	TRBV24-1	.	CATSGSGSPTDTQYF	TGTGCCACCAGTGGATCCGGGTCCCCCACAGATACGCAGTATTTT
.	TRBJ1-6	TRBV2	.	CASLLQGNVNSPLHF	TGTGCCAGCTTGCTCCAGGGGAATGTAAATTCACCCCTCCACTTT
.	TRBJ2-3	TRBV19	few	CASSIAGADTQYF	TGTGCCAGTAGTATAGCAGGCGCAGATACGCAGTATTTT
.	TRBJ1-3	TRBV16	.	CASSQSRNTIYF	TGTGCCAGCAGCCAAAGCAGAAACACCATATATTTT
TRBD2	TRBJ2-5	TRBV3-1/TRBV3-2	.	CASSQDGLAGETQYF	TGTGCCAGCAGCCAAGATGGACTAGCGGGGGAGACCCAGTACTTC
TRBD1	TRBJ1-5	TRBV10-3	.	CAISESGGQGKVGNQPQHF	TGTGCCATCAGTGAGTCGGGGGGACAGGGAAAGGTTGGCAATCAGCCCCAGCATTTT
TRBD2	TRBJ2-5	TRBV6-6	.	CASSRSSGGTPPETQYF	TGTGCCAGCAGTCGTTCTAGCGGGGGGACGCCCCCAGAGACCCAGTACTTC
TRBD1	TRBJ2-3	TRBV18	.	CASSPGTGVVDTQYF	TGTGCCAGCTCACCCGGGACAGGGGTGGTAGATACGCAGTATTTT
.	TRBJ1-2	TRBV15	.	CAGGGTTGNYGYTF	TGTGCCGGGGGGGGTACCACAGGGAACTATGGCTACACCTTC
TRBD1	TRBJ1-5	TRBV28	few	CASSSSSTGLKNQPQHF	TGTGCCAGCAGTTCCTCTTCGACAGGGCTGAAAAATCAGCCCCAGCATTTT